The TCR beta chain described here comes from a study of shared clonotypes between healthy human individuals. For sorted subsets, about 190 ng DNA per replicate equaled approximately 30,000 T cell genomes. TCRdb's table, derived via immunoSEQ multiplex PCR, lists solely in-frame clones and lacks some. There are millions of clones in the sample; approximately 95% occur only once, and roughly 1% lies in the top ten. The naive CD8 subset, CD45RO-negative cells positively selected for CCR7, excluded terminally differentiated effector memory CD45RA+ cells. V was trimmed by 3 bases and J by 8 bases, leaving 11 bases between them. The CDR3 is made up of 12 amino acids. The germline gives CDR1 SGDLS, CDR2 YYNGEE. Comment on this clone: As yet, its antigen is unknown.

Study-level results: Against clonotypes common to all four donors, non-shared ones had lower generation probabilities.

The chain uses TRBV9 and TRBJ1-2; D is ambiguous. The sequenced sample was naive CD8+ T cells sorted from blood. The origin of this receptor is a man between 18 and 35 years old in good health. CDR3 residues: CASSGGSGGYTF. The DNA of the CDR3 is TGTGCCAGCAGCGGGGGATCAGGCGGCTACACCTTC.